The clone carrying this T cell receptor beta chain was observed once. The sample is drawn from a study of blood T cell repertoires in COVID-19. Study details: T cells, B-cell-depleted T cells, or PBMCs provided the cDNA or gDNA that served as material.

The CDR3 is 15 amino acids. The germline V and J ends were trimmed by 5 bases and 2 bases, with 15 bases remaining between them. CDR1 is SGHAT and CDR2 is FQNNGV in the germline V gene. Study processing details: Reference gene primer amplification gave estimated nucleated cell counts. Some clones are missing from TCRdb's copy, which holds only in-frame ones; the method was immunoSEQ multiplex PCR. Clone size and V and J calls were adopted from that table, with D and trimming inferred from the DNA. The sample gives some 130,000 clones, roughly 90% of which show up once; about 4.5% is in the top ten. The specimen sequenced was peripheral blood. This chain links TRBV11-2 with TRBJ1-2; a weak D match, TRBD1 (6 bases). This clonotype was sampled from a man aged 60 to 75 with COVID-19, enrolled during active disease. The CDR3 DNA reads TGTGCCAGCAGCGCGAACAGGGTATCCAACTATGGCTACACCTTC. Protein product: CASSANRVSNYGYTF.